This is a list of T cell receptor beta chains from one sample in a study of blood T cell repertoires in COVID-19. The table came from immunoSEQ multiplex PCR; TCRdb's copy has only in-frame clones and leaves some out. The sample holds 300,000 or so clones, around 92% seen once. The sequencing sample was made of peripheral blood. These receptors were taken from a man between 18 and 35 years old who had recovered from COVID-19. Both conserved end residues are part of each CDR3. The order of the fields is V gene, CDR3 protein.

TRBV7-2 CASSLGTEDQPQHF
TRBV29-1 CSVLSSGYTF
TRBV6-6 CASSPPQRGAVDTQYF
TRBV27 CASSSLTGGIGGAFF
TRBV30 CAWSVQGGYTF
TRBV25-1 CATSAHRDNEKLFF
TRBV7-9 CASTQSGGASSYEQYF
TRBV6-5 CASSYSSTVRGSPLHF
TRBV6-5 CASSLGTGANEQFF
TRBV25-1 CASSEQMTGGNGYTF
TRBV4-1 CASSQGAGLAHLMNTQYF
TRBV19 CASSSYSGNTDTQYF
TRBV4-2 CASSQDPPGGDGYTF
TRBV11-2 CASSLDRLGQWTSHEQYF
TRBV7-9 CASSLALTGVDNSPLHF
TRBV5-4 CASSWGGHSGNTIYF
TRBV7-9 CASSRDRRSSYEQYF
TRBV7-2 CASSHSYEQYF
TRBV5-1 CASSLGAGSYEQYF
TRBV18 CASSRDRTDTQYF
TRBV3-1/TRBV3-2 CASSLSGTGTFYEQYF
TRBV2 CASSGSEGQPQHF
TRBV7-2 CASSYIEQVLNYGYTF
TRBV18 CASSRGQGANTEAFF
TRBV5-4 CASSLGPEQYF
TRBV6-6 CASSPSRDIVRNEQFF
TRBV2 CASSYGTGGGYTF
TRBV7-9 CASSLAHGGNQPQHF
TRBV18 CASSLGSGASYEQYF
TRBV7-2 CASSFPPKGWEGYNEQFF
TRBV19 CASSGQGREGYTF
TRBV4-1 CASSQAGETEAFF
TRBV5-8 CASSLGSGIYYNEQFF
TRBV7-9 CASSLSGADTQYF
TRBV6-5 CASSPIAGSKNIQYF
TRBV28 CASSLGGVKDIQYF
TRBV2 CASSEIVSISPLHF
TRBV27 CASSLGLPDTYEQYF
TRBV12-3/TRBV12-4 CAIRLPGDTEAFF
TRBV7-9 CASSLQGAGTEAFF
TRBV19 CASSILPSGKGQFF
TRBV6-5 CASSSASSYNEQFF
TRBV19 CASSIRHRGDYGYTF
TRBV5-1 CASSLLASRTTGELFF
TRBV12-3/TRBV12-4 CATRGGRGEQYF
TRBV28 CASSSQGIAYEQYF
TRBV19 CASSIVAGAGNQPQHF
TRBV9 CASSPPTGINTEAFF
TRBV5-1 CASSLVGDTEAFF
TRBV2 CASTGLAGGPNYNEQFF